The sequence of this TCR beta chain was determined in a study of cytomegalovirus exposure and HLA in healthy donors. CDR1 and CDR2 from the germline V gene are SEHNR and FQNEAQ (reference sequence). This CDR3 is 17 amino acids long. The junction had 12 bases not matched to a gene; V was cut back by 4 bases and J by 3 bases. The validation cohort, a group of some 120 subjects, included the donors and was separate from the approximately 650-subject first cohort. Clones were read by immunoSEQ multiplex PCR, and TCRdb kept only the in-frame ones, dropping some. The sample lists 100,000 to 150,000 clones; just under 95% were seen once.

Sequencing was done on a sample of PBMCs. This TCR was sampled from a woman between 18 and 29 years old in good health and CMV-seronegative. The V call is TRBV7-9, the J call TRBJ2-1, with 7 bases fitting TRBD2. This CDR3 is CASSSLGGGSFYNEQFF. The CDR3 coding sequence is TGTGCCAGCAGCTCTCTTGGGGGGGGGAGTTTCTACAATGAGCAGTTCTTC.